This T cell receptor beta chain was identified during a study of post-analysis software for immune sequencing data. Study in general: Patients had relapsing-remitting, secondary progressive or progressive-relapsing multiple sclerosis; some lacked subtype. Whole-study results and caveats: In patients, TRBV5-6, TRBV5-1 and TRBV20-1 belonged to five TRBV segments found more frequently than in controls.

Prepared libraries of TCR beta cDNA carried unique molecular identifiers. MiXCR, run by TCRdb on the PCR reads, gives a single entry per CDR3 protein. The table shows some 190,000 distinct CDR3 sequences, with approximately 28% occurring only once. Trimming took 0 bases from V and 7 from J, leaving 14 bases between them. Germline V CDR1 and CDR2: SGHRS, YFSETQ. CDR3 size: 15 residues. In its sample, this clonotype was seen a few times. What it binds is not known. What was sequenced was blood. The chain carries TRBV5-1 and TRBJ1-5, with D possibly being TRBD1 (6 bases). The sequence was obtained from a girl between 2 and 17 years old with multiple sclerosis. CDR3 protein: CASSLVGGREQPQHF. The CDR3 DNA reads as TGCGCCAGCAGCTTGGTAGGGGGGAGGGAGCAGCCCCAGCATTTT.